The next 21 T cell receptor beta chains were all read from a single sample in a study of T cell responses to AZD1222 COVID-19 vaccine. Assay used: immunoSEQ multiplex PCR; TCRdb lists only in-frame clones, some missing. This sample carries 95,000 to 150,000 clones, approximately 90% of them seen once, and the ten largest clones take just over 7%. This specimen consisted of peripheral blood, obtained on day 0 of AZD1222 vaccination. The receptors stem from an adult in good health.

The J gene is TRBJ1-2, the V gene TRBV19; TRBD1 aligns across 8 bases. CDR3 size: 13 residues. With V trimmed by 8 bases and J by 2 bases, 4 bases remained unmatched. From germline, CDR1 is LNHDA and CDR2 SQIVND (reference sequence). The CDR3 region has the DNA TGTGCCAGTGGAAGGGACAGGAACTATGGCTACACCTTC. As protein: CASGRDRNYGYTF. Variable domain in full (rest from reference TRBV19 and TRBJ1-2): DGGITQSPKYLFRKEGQNVTLSCEQNLNHDAMYWYRQDPGQGLRLIYYSQIVNDFQKGDIAEGYSVSREKKESFPLTVTSAQKNPTAFYLCASGRDRNYGYTFGSGTRLTVV.

V and J are TRBV14 and TRBJ1-1, with D tentatively TRBD1 (5 bases). This CDR3 spans 13 amino acids. Germline V CDR1 and CDR2: SGHDN, FVKESK. V was pared by 4 bases and J by 1 base, with 7 bases between. CDR3 region: CASSLQENTEAFF. The CDR3 DNA reads as TGTGCCAGCAGCCTACAGGAGAACACTGAAGCTTTCTTT. The variable domain in full, completed from reference TRBV14 and TRBJ1-1, reads EAGVTQFPSHSVIEKGQTVTLRCDPISGHDNLYWYRRVMGKEIKFLLHFVKESKQDESGMPNNRFLAERTGGTYSTLKVQPAELEDSGVYFCASSLQENTEAFFGQGTRLTVV.

The V and J genes are TRBV6-1 and TRBJ1-2; no clear D gene. The germline gives CDR1 MNHNS, CDR2 SASEGT. The CDR3 is 16 residues long. V lost 4 bases and J 6 bases, leaving 21 bases between the germline ends. The CDR3 spells CASSGETTPLSNGYTF. CDR3 nucleotides: TGTGCCAGCAGTGGAGAGACCACGCCCTTATCAAATGGCTACACCTTC.

The chain employs TRBV28 and TRBJ2-7, with D hard to call. Germline V lookup: CDR1 MDHEN, CDR2 SYDVKM. Deletions cut 5 bases from V and 7 bases from J, with 12 bases between. The CDR3 runs 12 residues. The DNA of the CDR3 is TGTGCCAGCAGTGGTAGAAGTCGGGAGCAGTACTTC. As protein: CASSGRSREQYF.

The chain recombines TRBV2 with TRBJ1-5; the match to TRBD1 covers 7 bases. Trimming cost V 5 bases and J 10 bases; bases outside gene matches: 11. The germline V gene has CDR1 SNHLY and CDR2 FYNNEI. The CDR3 contains 14 residues. CDR3 amino acids: CASSPRDSLYPQHF. The CDR3 region has the DNA TGTGCCAGCAGTCCCCGGGACAGCCTCTATCCCCAGCATTTT.

The CDR3 DNA sequence: TGCAGCGTTAAAGGAACATCTAGGGGCTCCTATAATTCACCCCTCCACTTT. Its translation is CSVKGTSRGSYNSPLHF. The rearrangement joins TRBV29-1 to TRBJ1-6; a possible D gene is TRBD1 (5 bases). V was shortened by 5 bases and J by 0 bases, with 17 bases between the two germline ends. The length of the CDR3 is 17 residues. CDR1 and CDR2 from the germline V gene are SQVTM and ANQGSEA. Supplemented by reference TRBV29-1 and TRBJ1-6, the full variable domain reads SAVISQKPSRDICQRGTSLTIQCQVDSQVTMMFWYRQQPGQSLTLIATANQGSEATYESGFVIDKFPISRPNLTFSTLTVSNMSPEDSSIYLCSVKGTSRGSYNSPLHFGNGTRLTVT.

V usage is TRBV5-1 and J usage is TRBJ2-7, with a possible D match to TRBD1 (5 bases). This CDR3 is built from 14 residues. The V and J ends lost 1 base and 2 bases respectively, with 10 bases between them. CDR1 and CDR2 (germline): SGHRS, YFSETQ. The chain's CDR3 is CASSLSATAYEQYF. In nucleotides, the CDR3 is TGCGCCAGCAGCTTGAGTGCGACAGCCTACGAGCAGTACTTC.

V gene TRBV25-1 combines with J gene TRBJ1-1; 7 nucleotides line up with TRBD1. Trimming removed 3 bases from V and 8 bases from J; junction bases left unmatched: 12. The CDR3 runs 15 residues. Germline CDR1 MGHDK, CDR2 SYGVNS. CDR3 nucleotide sequence: TGTGCCAGCAGTGATCCTAACAGGGGTACCTTAGAAGCTTTCTTT. Its translation: CASSDPNRGTLEAFF.

V and J are TRBV11-2 and TRBJ1-2, with TRBD1 identical over 7 bases. Losses at the gene ends were 2 bases for V and 6 bases for J; bases not matched to a gene: 9. CDR3 length: 15 residues. Germline V gives CDR1 SGHAT, CDR2 FQNNGV. The DNA for the CDR3 is TGTGCCAGCAGCTTATCAGGGACAGCCGTGAATGGCTACACCTTC. Translation: CASSLSGTAVNGYTF.

The chain couples TRBV6-5 to TRBJ2-5; 7 bases are shared with TRBD2. V gave up 3 bases and J gave up 6 bases; unmatched junction bases: 10. The germline V gene has CDR1 MNHEY and CDR2 SVGAGI. The CDR3 sequence is 15 residues long. DNA for the CDR3: TGTGCCAGCAGTTATACCTATCAGGGAGGGAAGACCCAGTACTTC. Translating gives CASSYTYQGGKTQYF.

The J gene is TRBJ2-1, the V gene TRBV5-1, with TRBD2 identical over 12 bases. This CDR3 has 15 amino acids. V shed 4 bases and J 8 bases; nucleotides not matched to a gene: 7. CDR1 is SGHRS and CDR2 is YFSETQ in the germline V gene. CDR3 sequence: CASSHRTSGTHEQFF. CDR3 bases: TGCGCCAGCAGCCATAGGACTAGCGGGACCCATGAGCAGTTCTTC.

In nucleotides, the CDR3 is TGCAGTGCTAGAGAAAGGGAGACCCAGTACTTC. This gives the protein CSARERETQYF. V usage is TRBV20-1 and J usage is TRBJ2-5; D gene ambiguous. The CDR3 spans 11 residues. The germline gives CDR1 DFQATT, CDR2 SNEGSKA (reference sequence). Trimming shortened V by 0 bases and J by 5 bases, and 4 bases separated the two germline ends.

On this clone itself: Other DNA sequences in this specimen translate into the identical CDR3. V and J are TRBV5-8 and TRBJ1-5; no firm D call. This CDR3 has 16 residues. The ends were cut back, 5 bases at V and 7 bases at J, with 22 bases in the middle. The germline V gene has CDR1 SGHTS and CDR2 YDEGEE. The CDR3 DNA is TGTGCCAGCAGTCCAAACGGGCCAAGGGCGGGACAGCCCCAGCATTTT. Its translation is CASSPNGPRAGQPQHF.

The table lists this clone with a count of one. The V gene is TRBV5-1, the J gene TRBJ2-1; 12 bases match TRBD2. With 0 bases clipped from V and 7 bases from J, the junction kept 8 bases outside the gene matches. CDR1 is SGHRS, CDR2 YFSETQ, per germline. This CDR3 is built from 17 residues. CDR3 DNA sequence: TGCGCCAGCAGCTTGGTATTCCCGGGACTAGCGGGTAATGAGCAGTTCTTC. It is translated as CASSLVFPGLAGNEQFF.

Details on this clone: A read error may account for a junction end that differs from germline. Different DNA sequences within this sample yield the same CDR3. The rearrangement links TRBV6-2 or TRBV6-3 to TRBJ2-2; D is possibly TRBD2 (6 bases). Germline V gives CDR1 MNHEY, CDR2 SVGEGT. The CDR3 covers 15 residues. CDR3 residues: CASSTSRVLTGELFF. The CDR3 nucleotides read TGTGCCAGCAGTACTAGCAGAGTCCTAACCGGAGAGCTGTTTTTT.

V and J are TRBV5-1 and TRBJ1-1; D might be TRBD1 (5 bases). Germline assignment: CDR1 SGHRS and CDR2 YFSETQ. The V gene lost 4 bases and the J gene lost 3 bases, with 13 bases spanning the gap. This CDR3 region has 14 residues. CDR3 amino acids: CASSDGTFDTEAFF. CDR3 bases: TGCGCCAGCAGCGACGGGACTTTCGACACTGAAGCTTTCTTT.

The V gene is TRBV28, the J gene TRBJ1-6; tentatively, D is TRBD1 (6 bases). Germline V lookup: CDR1 MDHEN, CDR2 SYDVKM. V dropped 8 bases and J dropped 5 bases, with 7 bases sitting between them. The CDR3 is made up of 12 amino acids. CDR3 DNA sequence: TGTGCCAGCCGGGACAATAATTCACCCCTCCACTTT. As protein: CASRDNNSPLHF.

In DNA, the CDR3 is TGTGCCAGCAGCTTCCCAAGCGGGAGGGCCGGGGTTTCCTACAATGAGCAGTTCTTC. Encoded protein: CASSFPSGRAGVSYNEQFF. The chain employs TRBV13 and TRBJ2-1, with 10 positions matching TRBD2. Germline CDR1 reads PRHDT; CDR2 reads FYEKMQ (reference sequence). This CDR3 comprises 19 residues. Trimming at V came to 3 bases and at J to 1 base, leaving 12 bases not matched to a gene.

The genes are TRBV3-1 (or the pseudogene TRBV3-2) and TRBJ2-1; 16 nucleotides align to TRBD2. From germline, CDR1 is LGHDT and CDR2 YNNKEL (reference sequence). This CDR3 contains 17 residues. V shed 4 bases, J shed 5 bases, and the junction held 5 bases outside the gene matches. This chain's CDR3 is CASSPPGTSGRDNEQFF. DNA of the CDR3: TGTGCCAGCAGCCCCCCAGGGACTAGCGGGAGGGACAATGAGCAGTTCTTC.

The J gene is TRBJ1-4, the V gene TRBV24-1; possible D gene TRBD1, 6 bases. CDR3 length: 16 amino acids. V lost 5 bases to trimming and J lost 0 bases, with 12 bases between them. The V gene's germline CDR1 is KGHDR and CDR2 SFDVKD. The CDR3 here is CATSAGTLATNEKLFF. DNA of the CDR3: TGTGCCACCAGTGCCGGGACACTTGCAACTAATGAAAAACTGTTTTTT.

This CDR3 is CASSLWGGSGANVLTF. The CDR3 DNA is TGCGCCAGCAGCTTGTGGGGCGGCTCTGGGGCCAACGTCCTGACTTTC. The genes are TRBV5-1 and TRBJ2-6, with D perhaps matching TRBD1 (5 bases). V lost 1 base to trimming and J lost 0 bases, with 8 bases between them. The CDR3 covers 16 residues. Germline V gene data show CDR1 as SGHRS and CDR2 as YFSETQ.